These T cell receptor beta chains were read from a single sample in a study of OX40 agonist ivuxolimab in advanced cancers. Only in-frame clones appear in the TCRdb table, and some are missing; sequencing was by immunoSEQ multiplex PCR. The sample gives roughly 61,000 clones, roughly 87% of which show up once; around 0.78% is in the top ten. The sample consisted of CD4+ or CD8+ T cells sorted from blood, taken in a trial of the OX40 agonist ivuxolimab. The receptors originated from an adult with an advanced solid tumor such as melanoma, head and neck, liver or kidney cancer. The CDR3 runs from the conserved cysteine through the conserved F or W. The D gene is left open where the match is weak.

TRBV30	.	TRBJ1-1	TGTGCCTGGAGTGTAGACTCTAACACTGAAGCTTTCTTT	CAWSVDSNTEAFF
TRBV5-5	.	TRBJ2-7	TGTGCCAGCACCCCAGTGGGGGCGGGAGTTCGATACGAGCAGTACTTC	CASTPVGAGVRYEQYF
TRBV7-9	.	TRBJ2-7	TGTGCCAGCAGCTTAAGTACTAGCTGGGGCGAGCAGTACTTC	CASSLSTSWGEQYF
TRBV19	.	TRBJ2-1	TGTGCCAGTAGTATAGCCTCAAGCAGGGCGACCAATGAGCAGTTCTTC	CASSIASSRATNEQFF
TRBV2	TRBD1	TRBJ1-4	TGTGCCAGCAGTGAAAGGGGGCTTAATGAAAAACTGTTTTTT	CASSERGLNEKLFF
TRBV6-5	.	TRBJ2-2	TGTGCCAGCACCCCGGGGCCCACCGGGGAGCTGTTTTTT	CASTPGPTGELFF
TRBV2	.	TRBJ1-4	TGTGCCAGTACTCGGGACAAAAGGGAAAAACTGTTTTTT	CASTRDKREKLFF
TRBV14	.	TRBJ2-7	TGTGCCAGCAGCCCAGGGGGGTACGAGCAGTACTTC	CASSPGGYEQYF
TRBV6-5	.	TRBJ1-3	TGTGCCAGCAGCGATCCGGGACACTCTGGAAACACCATATATTTT	CASSDPGHSGNTIYF
TRBV2	TRBD1	TRBJ1-5	TGTGCCAGCAGTGCGGGACAGGGGAATCAGCCCCAGCATTTT	CASSAGQGNQPQHF
TRBV7-8	TRBD2	TRBJ2-2	TGTGCCAGCAGCTTAGCCCCGGGGGGAGCGGGGGGGCCTCACGGGGAGCTGTTTTTT	CASSLAPGGAGGPHGELFF
TRBV7-9	.	TRBJ2-2	TGTGCCAGCAGCTTCCGAGCTAACACCGGGGAGCTGTTTTTT	CASSFRANTGELFF
TRBV6-1	.	TRBJ1-2	TGTGCCAGCTCACCACAGACGAATACTAACTATGGCTACACCTTC	CASSPQTNTNYGYTF
TRBV7-2	.	TRBJ1-4	TGTGCCAGCAGCTTACAAGGAAGTGGTGAAAAACTGTTTTTT	CASSLQGSGEKLFF
TRBV15	.	TRBJ1-2	TGTGCCACCAGCAGAGGAGAGGGCGCTGGCTACACCTTC	CATSRGEGAGYTF
TRBV11-2	TRBD2	TRBJ2-5	TGTGCCAGCAGCCTGAGACTAGCGGGGGGGCGGCAAGAGACCCAGTACTTC	CASSLRLAGGRQETQYF
TRBV28	TRBD2	TRBJ2-7	TGTGCCAGCAGTTTAAGCGGGGGCTTAATGGAGCAGTACTTC	CASSLSGGLMEQYF